A selection of T cell receptor beta chains follows, all from one sample in a study of blood T cell repertoires in COVID-19. Assay used: immunoSEQ multiplex PCR; TCRdb lists only in-frame clones, some missing. Of 200,000 to 250,000 clones listed, approximately 84% are singletons. The sample comprised peripheral blood. These receptors were taken from a man aged 35 to 55 with acute or convalescent COVID-19. CDR3s include the opening cysteine and the closing phenylalanine or tryptophan. Fields, in order: clone size, D gene, J gene, V gene, CDR3 protein, CDR3 DNA. A D gene is named only where the DNA matches it firmly. Not all rows give a size; the values are once, few, many and, for expanded clones, a class.

clone_size: .
d_call: TRBD1
j_call: TRBJ2-1
v_call: TRBV4-3
cdr3_aa: CASSQEGGAYNEQFF
cdr3_nt: TGCGCCAGCAGCCAAGAAGGGGGCGCCTACAATGAGCAGTTCTTC

clone_size: .
d_call: TRBD2
j_call: TRBJ2-1
v_call: TRBV29-1
cdr3_aa: CSVVQRGGNNEQFF
cdr3_nt: TGCAGCGTTGTGCAGCGGGGGGGCAACAATGAGCAGTTCTTC

clone_size: .
d_call: .
j_call: TRBJ1-5
v_call: TRBV5-4
cdr3_aa: CASSLEPRGQPQHF
cdr3_nt: TGTGCCAGCAGCTTGGAACCTCGGGGGCAGCCCCAGCATTTT

clone_size: .
d_call: TRBD2
j_call: TRBJ2-1
v_call: TRBV19
cdr3_aa: CATPAGLAGGPGNEQFF
cdr3_nt: TGTGCCACCCCGGCAGGACTAGCGGGGGGGCCTGGCAATGAGCAGTTCTTC

clone_size: .
d_call: TRBD1
j_call: TRBJ1-1
v_call: TRBV7-2
cdr3_aa: CASSLGTGGAYEAFF
cdr3_nt: TGTGCCAGCAGCTTAGGGACAGGGGGCGCGTACGAAGCTTTCTTT

clone_size: .
d_call: .
j_call: TRBJ1-2
v_call: TRBV10-3
cdr3_aa: CAISESREGGYTF
cdr3_nt: TGTGCCATCAGTGAGTCGCGGGAGGGTGGCTACACCTTC

clone_size: .
d_call: .
j_call: TRBJ1-5
v_call: TRBV6-5
cdr3_aa: CASSRGQTGGQPQHF
cdr3_nt: TGTGCCAGCAGCCGAGGACAGACGGGTGGCCAGCCCCAGCATTTT

clone_size: .
d_call: .
j_call: TRBJ2-5
v_call: TRBV4-2
cdr3_aa: CASSQGDSKDRETQYF
cdr3_nt: TGTGCCAGCAGCCAAGGAGACAGTAAAGATAGAGAGACCCAGTACTTC

clone_size: .
d_call: .
j_call: TRBJ1-2
v_call: TRBV13
cdr3_aa: CASSRQPYGYTF
cdr3_nt: TGTGCCAGCAGCAGACAGCCCTATGGCTACACCTTC

clone_size: .
d_call: .
j_call: TRBJ1-2
v_call: TRBV28
cdr3_aa: CASRPNRASGYTF
cdr3_nt: TGTGCCAGCAGGCCGAACAGGGCGTCTGGCTACACCTTC

clone_size: .
d_call: TRBD1
j_call: TRBJ2-5
v_call: TRBV2
cdr3_aa: CASSKEDRGGQTQYF
cdr3_nt: TGTGCCAGCAGTAAAGAGGACAGGGGCGGGCAGACCCAGTACTTC

clone_size: .
d_call: TRBD1
j_call: TRBJ1-1
v_call: TRBV5-6
cdr3_aa: CASSPGQGPGTEAFF
cdr3_nt: TGTGCCAGCAGCCCGGGACAGGGACCCGGCACTGAAGCTTTCTTT

clone_size: few
d_call: .
j_call: TRBJ1-1
v_call: TRBV5-4
cdr3_aa: CASSIRVATEAFF
cdr3_nt: TGTGCCAGCAGCATCCGGGTGGCCACTGAAGCTTTCTTT

clone_size: .
d_call: TRBD1
j_call: TRBJ2-7
v_call: TRBV4-3
cdr3_aa: CASSHGQDSYEQYF
cdr3_nt: TGCGCCAGCAGCCACGGACAGGACTCCTACGAGCAGTACTTC

clone_size: .
d_call: .
j_call: TRBJ1-1
v_call: TRBV27
cdr3_aa: CASSPGQLRNTEAFF
cdr3_nt: TGTGCCAGCAGTCCCGGACAGCTTAGGAACACTGAAGCTTTCTTT